This T cell receptor beta chain is drawn from a study of beta chain features in type 1 diabetes. Whole-study context: No age, gender or cell yield differences were seen between patients and healthy donors. The samples had 85 million to 140 million sorted cells examined in all.

In this sample, this clone turned up a few times. The antigen is not known. The whole isolated RNA underwent reverse transcription, so sequencing captured expressed TCRB transcripts. Sequenced naive, central memory and regulatory T cell samples produced an average of roughly 3.6 million reads. Clones were sequenced by immunoSEQ multiplex PCR, and TCRdb holds only the in-frame ones, with some missing. The top ten hold 0.09% to 0.15% of the sample, which has 600,000 or so clones, 12% seen once. CD45RO/CCR7/CD25/CD127/CD95/CD27 staining was used to isolate CD4+ naive, central memory, regulatory and stem cell-like memory cells by sorting. Study conclusions and caveats: Shorter TCRB CDR3s, moderately but significantly so, marked every one of the four CD4+ subsets in Type 1 diabetes patients.

Trimming took 3 bases from V and 8 from J; bases not matched to a gene: 9. The CDR3 extends over 14 amino acids. Germline V gives CDR1 MGHDK, CDR2 SYGVNS. Sequencing used naive CD4+ T cells from blood. The TCR originated in a man aged 25-40 years with type 1 diabetes. The rearrangement uses TRBV25-1 and TRBJ2-5; TRBD2 matches 7 bases. The CDR3 here is CASSDSGRPITQYF. The DNA for the CDR3 is TGTGCCAGCAGTGATAGCGGGCGGCCAATTACCCAGTACTTC.